The clone carrying this T cell receptor beta chain was picked up many times. Its target is unknown. The CDR3 runs to 14 residues. J lost 7 bases, V lost 3 bases, and 5 bases had no gene match. Germline assignment: CDR1 SGHDT and CDR2 YYEEEE. The sample comes from a study of cytomegalovirus exposure and HLA in healthy donors. For the study at large: Among approximately 390 genotyped donors, around 80% fell in the Caucasian-associated ancestry cluster. Study-wide findings and caveats: The study recorded 160 or so TCR beta chains that were cytomegalovirus-associated.

PCR used 60 Vbeta primers and 13 Jbeta primers. Assay: immunoSEQ multiplex PCR; the TCRdb copy retains only in-frame clones and omits some. The sample carries about 140,000 clones, 60% to 85% recorded once. These donors counted as nominally healthy when sampled, but unrecorded immune exposures were likely. V and J are TRBV5-6 and TRBJ2-2, with TRBD2 matching 8 bases. This sequence originates from a man in his late teens or twenties in good health and CMV-seronegative. Specimen: PBMCs. CDR3: CASSSRLASGELFF. DNA of the CDR3: TGTGCCAGCAGCTCCCGACTAGCGAGCGGGGAGCTGTTTTTT.